These 2 T cell receptor beta chains came from one sample sequenced in a study of blood T cell repertoires in COVID-19. Clones were sequenced by immunoSEQ multiplex PCR, and TCRdb holds only the in-frame ones, with some missing. The table includes 430,000 or so clones, over 75% detected once. Sequenced material: PBMCs or T cells enriched from blood (not recorded which). Receptors were obtained from a woman between 18 and 30 years old who had been exposed to COVID-19.

J is TRBJ2-5 and V is TRBV2; 7 positions match TRBD1. CDR3 size: 13 residues. CDR1 SNHLY and CDR2 FYNNEI come from the germline V gene. Trimming took 6 bases from V and 6 from J; bases not matched to a gene: 7. The CDR3 region has the DNA TGTGCCAGCAGCTCACACAGGGGACAGACCCAGTACTTC. This gives the protein CASSSHRGQTQYF.

The rearrangement uses TRBV7-3 and TRBJ1-6; 8 bases are shared with TRBD1. This CDR3 spans 16 amino acids. Trimming cost V 4 bases and J 6 bases; bases outside gene matches: 8. CDR1 and CDR2 from the germline V gene are SGHTA and FQGTGA. CDR3 sequence reads: CASSSLGQGANSPLHF. In DNA form, the CDR3 reads TGTGCCAGCAGCTCCCTGGGGCAGGGGGCTAATTCACCCCTCCACTTT.